Each of the 15 T cell receptor beta chains below was sequenced from the same sample in a study of blood T cells in healthy people across ages. Using a J-beta primer mix together with a sample-barcoded 5' primer, a second PCR was run for about 6 to 12 cycles. Each CDR3 protein is one row after TCRdb ran MiXCR on the 5' RACE reads. The sample lists 2 million or so distinct CDR3 sequences; about 49% were seen once. Sequenced input: blood. These receptors were collected from a woman aged 40 to 55 in good health.

J is TRBJ2-3 and V is TRBV13; the match to TRBD2 covers 11 bases. CDR3 length: 16 residues. With V trimmed by 4 bases and J by 7 bases, 10 bases remained unmatched. Germline lookup yields CDR1 PRHDT and CDR2 FYEKMQ (reference sequence). Here the CDR3 DNA reads TGTGCCAGCAGCTCCCCGGGACTAGCGGCGAACAATACGCAGTATTTT. It specifies CASSSPGLAANNTQYF.

This clonotype turned up a few times. The chain uses TRBV5-1 and TRBJ2-1, with D maybe TRBD2 (5 bases). Germline values: CDR1 SGHRS, CDR2 YFSETQ. This CDR3 has 15 residues. The ends were cut back, 1 base at V and 4 bases at J, with 12 bases in the middle. The CDR3 DNA is TGCGCCAGCAGCTTGAGTCAGAGGGTTTACAATGAGCAGTTCTTC. Its translation is CASSLSQRVYNEQFF. Supplemented by reference TRBV5-1 and TRBJ2-1, the full variable domain reads KAGVTQTPRYLIKTRGQQVTLSCSPISGHRSVSWYQQTPGQGLQFLFEYFSETQRNKGNFPGRFSGRQFSNSRSEMNVSTLELGDSALYLCASSLSQRVYNEQFFGPGTRLTVL.

This clonotype was detected ten times or more. The chain combines TRBV20-1 with TRBJ2-3, with D possibly called TRBD1 or TRBD2 (5 bases each). Germline V CDR1 and CDR2: DFQATT, SNEGSKA (reference sequence). V was cut by 3 bases and J by 3 bases, with 13 bases left in between. This CDR3 contains 14 residues. The CDR3 loop reads CSASGGGFTDTQYF. The DNA of the CDR3 is TGCAGTGCTAGTGGGGGTGGTTTTACAGATACGCAGTATTTT.

This chain links TRBV4-3 with TRBJ2-7; TRBD2 might be the D (7 bases). Germline CDR1 and CDR2: LGHNA and YSLEER. V lost 0 bases, J lost 0 bases, and 21 bases lay in between. This CDR3 comprises 19 residues. CDR3 residues: CASSQERRGGALYSYEQYF. The CDR3 nucleotides are TGCGCCAGCAGCCAAGAAAGGAGGGGGGGGGCTTTATACTCCTACGAGCAGTACTTC.

The CDR3 is CASSYGSGTSGSTGELFF. As DNA, the CDR3 is TGTGCCAGCAGTTACGGGTCCGGGACTAGTGGTTCAACCGGGGAGCTGTTTTTT. The V and J genes are TRBV6-2 or TRBV6-3 and TRBJ2-2; 8 bases align to TRBD2. Germline values: CDR1 MNHEY, CDR2 SVGEGT. Germline trimming cut 2 bases from V and 5 bases from J; bases unmatched to any gene: 13. This CDR3 comprises 18 residues.

Comments on this clonotype: Germline and junction disagree at one end, which may indicate a read error. The chain employs TRBV19 and TRBJ2-3; TRBD1 or TRBD2 may be the D gene (5 bases each). The germline V gene has CDR1 LNHDA and CDR2 SQIVND (reference sequence). The CDR3 has 15 amino acids. The CDR3 loop is CASRGVWGSTDTRYF. CDR3 DNA: TGTGCCAGTAGGGGGGTGTGGGGGTCCACAGATACGCGGTATTTT.

The chain's CDR3 is CASSSGQGAIYEQYF. DNA of the CDR3: TGTGCCAGCAGTTCAGGACAGGGGGCTATATACGAGCAGTACTTC. The rearrangement joins TRBV6-6 to TRBJ2-5; 11 bases align to TRBD1. The J call is in doubt because the DNA end fits TRBJ2-7 better. Germline values: CDR1 MNHNY, CDR2 SVGAGI (reference sequence). CDR3 size: 15 residues.

This clonotype was counted ten times or more. The chain couples TRBV20-1 to TRBJ2-7; D may be TRBD2 (5 bases). V was trimmed by 3 bases and J by 2 bases, leaving 5 bases between them. Germline V gene data show CDR1 as DFQATT and CDR2 as SNEGSKA (reference sequence). This CDR3 contains 11 residues. CDR3 in DNA: TGCAGTGCTAGCGGGGCCTACGAGCAGTACTTC. This encodes CSASGAYEQYF.

This chain links TRBV7-9 with TRBJ2-1; either TRBD1 or TRBD2 may supply D (6 bases each). CDR1 and CDR2 (germline): SEHNR, FQNEAQ (reference sequence). The CDR3 has 15 residues. The V end was cut by 5 bases, the J end by 2 bases, with 13 bases between. This CDR3 is CASSPSGAAYNEQFF. The CDR3 coding sequence is TGTGCCAGCAGCCCGTCGGGGGCCGCCTACAATGAGCAGTTCTTC.

The chain combines TRBV6-2 or TRBV6-3 with TRBJ2-1; D tentatively fits TRBD1 or TRBD2 (5 bases each). V shed 2 bases and J shed 1 base, with 9 bases lying between them. The germline gives CDR1 MNHEY, CDR2 SVGEGT. This CDR3 has 15 residues. The CDR3 DNA is TGTGCCAGCAGTTACGAGGGGATGTCCTACAATGAGCAGTTCTTC. This gives the protein CASSYEGMSYNEQFF.

This clonotype was counted only a few times. The rearrangement uses TRBV24-1 and TRBJ2-1, with a possible D match to TRBD2 (6 bases). The V and J ends lost 5 bases and 9 bases respectively, with 13 bases between them. Germline V gene sequence: CDR1 KGHDR, CDR2 SFDVKD. The CDR3 totals 13 residues. The CDR3 spells CATSALGSSEQFF. CDR3 coding DNA: TGTGCCACCAGTGCCCTCGGGAGCAGTGAGCAGTTCTTC.

In this sample, this clonotype turned up a few times. This chain joins TRBV5-4 and TRBJ2-1; TRBD2 might be the D (5 bases). Deletions cut 3 bases from V and 0 bases from J, with 13 bases between. The CDR3 has 16 amino acids. Looked up from germline, CDR1 is SGHNT and CDR2 is YYREEE (reference sequence). The CDR3 region is CASSSQLGRSYNEQFF. CDR3 in DNA: TGTGCCAGCAGCTCCCAACTAGGCCGCTCCTACAATGAGCAGTTCTTC.

J is TRBJ2-5 and V is TRBV20-1, with D possibly called TRBD1 or TRBD2 (5 bases each). The CDR3 length is 13 residues. The germline CDR1 and CDR2 sequences are DFQATT and SNEGSKA (reference sequence). Trimming left V 0 bases short and J 11 bases short, with 16 bases between. The CDR3 DNA reads TGCAGTGCTAGAGATTACCAGGGTAGGGAGCAGTACTTC. Residues: CSARDYQGREQYF.

This chain connects TRBV5-1 to TRBJ2-7; 10 bases match TRBD2. Germline V gene data show CDR1 as SGHRS and CDR2 as YFSETQ. The trim removed 7 bases at V and 3 bases at J, leaving 10 bases unmatched. The CDR3 covers 15 residues. In nucleotides, the CDR3 is TGCGCCAGCCAAATTAAGCGGGGGGGCCTCTACGAGCAGTACTTC. Protein product: CASQIKRGGLYEQYF.

This clonotype occurred a few times. The chain joins TRBV5-1 to TRBJ2-3; TRBD2 is a possible D gene (6 bases). Germline V gene sequence: CDR1 SGHRS, CDR2 YFSETQ. This CDR3 has 18 amino acids. Trimming took off 4 bases at V and 3 bases at J, with 24 bases between the two ends. The CDR3 region has the DNA TGCGCCAGCAGCCGCGGGGCCGTCCCGGCACCCACGACAGATACGCAGTATTTT. This encodes CASSRGAVPAPTTDTQYF.